This TCR beta chain stems from a study of cytomegalovirus exposure and HLA in healthy donors. General study results and limits: Certain indistinguishable V segments, among them TRBV6-2 and TRBV6-3, were excluded. Versus the roughly 700-donor mean, an Asian-associated ancestry cluster reportedly showed fewer N-insertions in a later analysis.

There are 17 residues in the CDR3. V shed 0 bases and J shed 5 bases, with 20 bases lying between them. Per the germline V gene, CDR1 is SGHRS and CDR2 is YFSETQ. A word on this clone: Its antigen is currently unknown.

Vbeta (60) and Jbeta (13) primers were used in the PCR. Using immunoSEQ multiplex PCR, the repertoire was profiled, and TCRdb retains in-frame clones only, with some absent. The repertoire holds under 200,000 clones, with approximately 12% as singletons. Specimen: PBMCs. The sequence derives from a man aged 50-59 years in good health and CMV-seropositive. The rearrangement joins TRBV5-1 to TRBJ2-5; TRBD2 might be the D (7 bases). CDR3 nucleotides: TGCGCCAGCAGCTTGGCCGGCCGGGGGGCCCTCGGGGAGACCCAGTACTTC. Translated, it gives CASSLAGRGALGETQYF.